The sequence of this T cell receptor beta chain was determined in a study of shared clonotypes between healthy human individuals. The wider study: Donors had three CD4 naive, three CD4 memory, two CD8 naive and one CD8 memory plate apiece. Findings of the study overall: Sampling included only blood; tissue repertoires likely differ. Clonotype sharing levels among donors were expected to vary with sequencing depth. Clonotype sharing across a few donors was observed for 4% to 5.5% of naive CD4 clonotypes.

Notes on this clone: Its cognate antigen is unknown.

Trimming pared 1 base from V and 2 bases from J, leaving 12 bases between. This CDR3 is 16 amino acids long. Germline CDR1 MDHEN, CDR2 SYDVKM. Some clones are missing from TCRdb's copy, which holds only in-frame ones; the method was immunoSEQ multiplex PCR. The sample contains about 190,000 clones, 65% to 70% of which appear only once. Sequencing was carried out using memory CD4+ T cells sorted from blood. Sample subset: CD45RA-negative fraction. This clonotype was sampled from a man aged 30-40 years in good health. The rearrangement uses TRBV28 and TRBJ1-5; possible D gene TRBD1, 5 bases. CDR3 nucleotides: TGTGCCAGCAGTTTATTATGGGGACGCGGCAATCAGCCCCAGCATTTT. Translation: CASSLLWGRGNQPQHF.